The 6 T cell receptor beta chains presented below share a single source sample, sequenced in a study of CD8 T cells in ankylosing spondylitis. The study's findings and limits: It appeared that ankylosing spondylitis blood was characterized by a TCR beta motif of several highly homologous variants.

TCRdb passed the 5' RACE reads through MiXCR, listing each CDR3 protein once. The profile shows some 220,000 distinct CDR3 sequences, roughly 6.6% of them singletons. No cognate antigen is known for these TCRs. Sequencing input: blood, either unsorted or a sorted T cell fraction (not recorded which). Receptors were obtained from a male donor with ankylosing spondylitis.

The chain is built from TRBV6-4 and TRBJ1-2, with 9 bases that match TRBD1. CDR3 length equals 14 residues. Germline CDR1 and CDR2: MRHNA and SNTAGT. The trim removed 6 bases at V and 4 bases at J, leaving 6 bases unmatched. CDR3 bases: TGTGCCAGCAGAAAACAGGGGGCGGCCTATGGCTACACCTTC. It is translated as CASRKQGAAYGYTF.

There are many counts of this clonotype. V usage is TRBV27 and J usage is TRBJ2-3; D is unresolved. CDR3 size: 15 residues. The ends were cut back, 2 bases at V and 2 bases at J, with 11 bases in the middle. In germline, CDR1 is MNHEY, CDR2 SMNVEV (reference sequence). DNA of the CDR3: TGTGCCAGCAGTTTAGCGGACGGCACCACAGATACGCAGTATTTT. It encodes CASSLADGTTDTQYF.

This clonotype occurred many times. CDR3 amino acids: CASSYRQGLGADTQYF. The CDR3 bases are TGTGCCAGCAGCTATAGACAGGGCCTGGGGGCAGATACGCAGTATTTT. This rearrangement joins TRBV5-5 to TRBJ2-3, with 7 bases lining up with TRBD1. The V and J ends lost 3 bases and 4 bases, in that order; junction bases with no gene match: 11. The CDR3 is made up of 16 amino acids. CDR1 is SGHKS, CDR2 YYEKEE, per germline (reference sequence).

This clonotype occurred a few times. The chain combines TRBV12-3 or TRBV12-4 with TRBJ2-2, with 9 bases matching TRBD2. The CDR3 covers 17 residues. V was clipped by 3 bases and J by 0 bases; unmatched bases: 5. Here the CDR3 reads CASSFPSGASNTGELFF. The CDR3 DNA is TGTGCCAGCAGTTTCCCTAGCGGGGCCTCGAACACCGGGGAGCTGTTTTTT.

This clonotype came up many times. V gene TRBV4-3 combines with J gene TRBJ2-3; possibly TRBD2 for D (5 bases). The CDR3 spans 16 residues. CDR1 and CDR2 from the germline V gene are LGHNA and YSLEER. V was clipped by 0 bases and J by 6 bases, with 16 bases between them. As DNA, the CDR3 is TGCGCCAGCAGCCAAGATCCGGCGGGCCTGGGGGATACGCAGTATTTT. The encoded protein is CASSQDPAGLGDTQYF.

This clonotype was seen repeatedly, ten times or more. The chain combines TRBV29-1 with TRBJ2-1; unclear D gene. Germline values: CDR1 SQVTM, CDR2 ANQGSEA. The V gene lost 4 bases and the J gene lost 6 bases, with 13 bases spanning the gap. There are 13 residues in the CDR3. This CDR3 reads CSVALGLGNEQFF. The CDR3 DNA sequence: TGCAGCGTTGCCCTAGGGCTCGGCAATGAGCAGTTCTTC.